The rows below give T cell receptor beta chains drawn from one sample of a study of beta chain features in type 1 diabetes. Generated by immunoSEQ multiplex PCR, the TCRdb table keeps only in-frame clones and is missing some. The sample shows roughly 180,000 clones, under 9.5% of them seen only once. The sequenced sample was central memory CD4+ T cells from blood. The origin of the receptors is a young man with type 1 diabetes. Both conserved end residues are part of each CDR3. A D gene is named only where the DNA matches it firmly. Clone size is stated in some rows and not others, as once, few, many or a class when expanded.

J,D,size,V,CDR3,DNA
TRBJ2-1,TRBD2,.,TRBV9,CASSVGGGNYNEQFF,TGTGCCAGCAGCGTGGGCGGGGGGAACTACAATGAGCAGTTCTTC
TRBJ2-2,.,few,TRBV9,CASTRTYHGELFF,TGTGCCAGCACCAGGACATATCACGGGGAGCTGTTTTTT
TRBJ2-2,TRBD1,few,TRBV28,CASSSGQGDTGELFF,TGTGCCAGCAGTTCTGGACAGGGGGACACCGGGGAGCTGTTTTTT
TRBJ2-1,TRBD1,.,TRBV19,CASSLGGQGAGEQFF,TGTGCCAGTAGTCTAGGGGGACAGGGGGCCGGGGAGCAGTTCTTC
TRBJ1-6,.,few,TRBV7-9,CASSLDLSSPLHF,TGTGCCAGCAGCTTAGATCTATCCTCACCCCTCCACTTT
TRBJ2-3,TRBD1,.,TRBV4-1,CASSQDRTGARSSTDTQYF,TGCGCCAGCAGCCAAGATCGGACAGGCGCCAGATCTAGCACAGATACGCAGTATTTT
TRBJ1-3,.,few,TRBV5-4,CASSSPTVSGNTIYF,TGTGCCAGCAGCTCGCCGACAGTCTCTGGAAACACCATATATTTT
TRBJ1-1,.,few,TRBV7-9,CASSPLAGTEAFF,TGTGCCAGCAGCCCTCTCGCGGGGACTGAAGCTTTCTTT
TRBJ1-2,TRBD1,.,TRBV10-3,CAISDVRGLHYGYTF,TGTGCCATCAGCGATGTCAGGGGGCTCCACTATGGCTACACCTTC
TRBJ2-5,.,once,TRBV5-6,CASSLYQVQETQYF,TGTGCCAGCAGCTTGTATCAGGTACAAGAGACCCAGTACTTC
TRBJ2-2,.,few,TRBV5-1,CASSPRPETGELFF,TGCGCCAGCAGCCCGAGGCCAGAAACCGGGGAGCTGTTTTTT
TRBJ1-2,.,.,TRBV19,CASSFNRDTPSYGYTF,TGTGCCAGTAGTTTTAACCGGGACACCCCCTCTTATGGCTACACCTTC
TRBJ1-2,.,.,TRBV27,CASSKLSVPYGYTF,TGTGCCAGCAGCAAGCTAAGCGTACCCTATGGCTACACCTTC
TRBJ2-2,.,.,TRBV28,CASSFSNSYTGELFF,TGTGCCAGCAGTTTCTCGAACAGTTACACCGGGGAGCTGTTTTTT
TRBJ2-5,.,few,TRBV7-9,CASSLLAGRRETQYF,TGTGCCAGCAGCTTACTGGCGGGAAGACGAGAGACCCAGTACTTC
TRBJ2-3,.,few,TRBV27,CASSLLSTDTQYF,TGTGCCAGCAGTTTACTAAGCACAGATACGCAGTATTTT
TRBJ2-5,.,many,TRBV7-2,CASSKQGLVETQYF,TGTGCCAGCAGCAAACAGGGTTTGGTGGAGACCCAGTACTTC
TRBJ2-5,TRBD2,few,TRBV27,CASSVTSGDLQETQYF,TGTGCCAGCAGTGTGACTAGCGGTGATTTACAAGAGACCCAGTACTTC
TRBJ2-5,.,.,TRBV27,CASSGPAQETQYF,TGTGCCAGCAGTGGGCCGGCTCAAGAGACCCAGTACTTC
TRBJ2-2,.,few,TRBV2,CASSLIRNTGELFF,TGTGCCAGCAGTCTAATCCGGAACACCGGGGAGCTGTTTTTT
TRBJ2-1,TRBD2,.,TRBV14,CASSLPGTSWTNEQFF,TGTGCCAGCAGCCTTCCGGGGACTAGCTGGACCAATGAGCAGTTCTTC
TRBJ1-1,.,few,TRBV15,CATSRDRTNTEAFF,TGTGCCACCAGCAGAGATCGCACAAACACTGAAGCTTTCTTT
TRBJ1-4,TRBD1,.,TRBV29-1,CSVTGGREEASNEKLFF,TGCAGCGTGACAGGGGGGAGGGAAGAGGCCTCTAATGAAAAACTGTTTTTT
TRBJ2-5,.,.,TRBV6-6,CASSVFRTDQETQYF,TGTGCCAGCAGCGTATTCCGGACAGATCAAGAGACCCAGTACTTC
TRBJ1-1,.,.,TRBV20-1,CSAGRGEAFF,TGCAGTGCAGGGCGGGGGGAAGCTTTCTTT
TRBJ1-5,.,few,TRBV18,CASFPEGNSNQPQHF,TGTGCCAGCTTCCCGGAGGGAAATAGCAATCAGCCCCAGCATTTT
TRBJ1-2,.,few,TRBV4-3,CASSQDLLLPGGTYYGYTF,TGCGCCAGCAGCCAAGATCTCCTGTTACCGGGAGGGACTTACTATGGCTACACCTTC
TRBJ1-2,TRBD1,.,TRBV2,CASSLTGTVDGYTF,TGTGCCAGCAGTTTAACTGGGACAGTTGATGGCTACACCTTC
TRBJ1-6,.,few,TRBV5-5,CASSLDITGSSPLHF,TGTGCCAGCAGCTTGGACATTACGGGGAGTTCACCCCTCCACTTT
TRBJ2-3,TRBD1,.,TRBV10-3,CASEDRGRQYF,TGTGCCAGCGAGGACAGGGGGCGCCAGTATTTT
TRBJ2-7,.,few,TRBV7-2,CASSTTRESEQYF,TGTGCCAGCAGCACCACCAGGGAAAGCGAGCAGTACTTC
TRBJ2-7,TRBD1,few,TRBV5-1,CASSLRDRTYEQYF,TGCGCCAGCAGCCTCCGGGACAGGACCTACGAGCAGTACTTC
TRBJ2-3,.,.,TRBV15,CATSRQRGTDTQYF,TGTGCCACCAGCAGACAAAGGGGTACAGATACGCAGTATTTT
TRBJ2-7,.,few,TRBV6-5,CASSYPGRDSYEQYF,TGTGCCAGCAGTTACCCAGGCAGGGATTCCTACGAGCAGTACTTC
TRBJ1-6,TRBD1,.,TRBV18,CASSPYPGQGNSPLHF,TGTGCCAGCTCACCTTACCCGGGACAGGGGAATTCACCCCTCCACTTT
TRBJ1-6,.,.,TRBV29-1,CSVQQEPNSPLHF,TGCAGCGTCCAGCAGGAACCTAATTCACCCCTCCACTTT
TRBJ2-5,.,.,TRBV5-1,CASTETSYQETQYF,TGCGCCAGCACTGAGACATCGTACCAAGAGACCCAGTACTTC
TRBJ2-1,TRBD2,.,TRBV10-2,CASNKAGLAGTNEQFF,TGCGCCAGCAACAAAGCGGGGCTAGCGGGAACCAATGAGCAGTTCTTC
TRBJ2-7,.,.,TRBV4-1,CASSQEAFRTNYEQYF,TGCGCCAGCAGCCAAGAAGCTTTTAGGACAAACTACGAGCAGTACTTC
TRBJ1-5,TRBD1,few,TRBV6-5,CASMDRDNQPQHF,TGTGCCAGCATGGACAGGGACAATCAGCCCCAGCATTTT
TRBJ1-2,.,once,TRBV28,CASSLDLAAQGYTF,TGTGCCAGCAGTTTAGATCTAGCAGCGCAGGGCTACACCTTC
TRBJ1-2,.,.,TRBV28,CAAAGLNYGYTF,TGTGCCGCGGCAGGACTTAACTATGGCTACACCTTC
TRBJ2-1,TRBD2,few,TRBV4-1,CASSQGLAGGSSYNEQFF,TGCGCCAGCAGCCAGGGACTAGCGGGGGGGAGCTCCTACAATGAGCAGTTCTTC
TRBJ2-1,TRBD1,few,TRBV30,CAWDRELGEQFF,TGTGCCTGGGACAGGGAATTAGGAGAGCAGTTCTTC
TRBJ1-4,TRBD1,few,TRBV28,CASSPPGQVNEKLFF,TGTGCCAGCAGTCCCCCGGGACAGGTTAATGAAAAACTGTTTTTT
TRBJ2-1,.,.,TRBV11-2,CASSLRPSLPGSYNEQFF,TGTGCCAGCAGCTTAAGGCCCAGTCTGCCGGGCTCCTACAATGAGCAGTTCTTC
TRBJ2-7,TRBD1,few,TRBV2,CASSGGTARSEQYF,TGTGCCAGCAGTGGAGGGACAGCTCGGTCCGAGCAGTACTTC
TRBJ2-5,.,few,TRBV7-2,CASSLAGVGGETQYF,TGTGCCAGCAGCTTAGCCGGGGTAGGCGGGGAGACCCAGTACTTC
TRBJ2-4,.,few,TRBV5-1,CASRGELAKNIQYF,TGCGCCAGCAGGGGAGAGCTAGCCAAAAACATTCAGTACTTC
TRBJ2-2,.,few,TRBV21-1,CASTPNTGELFF,TGTGCCAGCACCCCTAACACCGGGGAGCTGTTTTTT
TRBJ2-7,TRBD2,.,TRBV6-6,CASNGLAGGPVYEQYF,TGTGCCAGCAATGGACTAGCGGGAGGGCCCGTTTACGAGCAGTACTTC
TRBJ2-3,TRBD1,.,TRBV5-1,CASSLVGQGMADTQYF,TGCGCCAGCAGCTTGGTGGGACAGGGAATGGCAGATACGCAGTATTTT
TRBJ1-5,TRBD1,few,TRBV6-6,CASSYLPGQGSQPQHF,TGTGCCAGCAGTTACCTCCCGGGACAGGGCTCTCAGCCCCAGCATTTT
TRBJ2-3,.,few,TRBV5-1,CASSSGDLTDTQYF,TGCGCCAGCAGCTCAGGGGATCTTACAGATACGCAGTATTTT
TRBJ2-1,TRBD1,few,TRBV10-3,CAISESQGVWNEQFF,TGTGCCATCAGTGAGTCACAGGGGGTATGGAATGAGCAGTTCTTC